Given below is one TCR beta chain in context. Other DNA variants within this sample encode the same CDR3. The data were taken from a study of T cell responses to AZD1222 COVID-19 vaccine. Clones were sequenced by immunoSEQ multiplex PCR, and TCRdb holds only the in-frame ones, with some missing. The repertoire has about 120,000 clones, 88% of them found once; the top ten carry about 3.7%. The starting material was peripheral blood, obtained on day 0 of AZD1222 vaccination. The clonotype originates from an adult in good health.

CDR3 DNA: TGTGCCAGCAGCCAAGATCGCGGGTATGGCTACACCTTC. Protein product: CASSQDRGYGYTF. The V gene is TRBV3-1 (or the pseudogene TRBV3-2), the J gene TRBJ1-2; D not certain. This CDR3 has 13 residues. Germline values: CDR1 LGHDT, CDR2 YNNKEL (reference sequence). V lost 0 bases and J 5 bases, leaving 7 bases between the germline ends.